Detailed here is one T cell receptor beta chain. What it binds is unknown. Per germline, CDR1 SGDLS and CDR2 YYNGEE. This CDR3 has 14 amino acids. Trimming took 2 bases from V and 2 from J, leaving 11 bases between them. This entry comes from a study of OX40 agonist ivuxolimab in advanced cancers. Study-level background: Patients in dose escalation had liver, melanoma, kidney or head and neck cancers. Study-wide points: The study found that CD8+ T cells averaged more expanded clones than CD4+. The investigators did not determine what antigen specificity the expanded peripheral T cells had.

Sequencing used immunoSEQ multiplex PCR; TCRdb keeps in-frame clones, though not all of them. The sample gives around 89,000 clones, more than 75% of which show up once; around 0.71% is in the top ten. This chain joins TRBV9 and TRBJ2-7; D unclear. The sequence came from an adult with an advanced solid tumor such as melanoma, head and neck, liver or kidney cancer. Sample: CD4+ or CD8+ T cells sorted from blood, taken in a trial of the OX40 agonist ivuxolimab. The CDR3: CASSVQAQTYEQYF. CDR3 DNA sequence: TGTGCCAGCAGCGTTCAGGCCCAGACCTACGAGCAGTACTTC.